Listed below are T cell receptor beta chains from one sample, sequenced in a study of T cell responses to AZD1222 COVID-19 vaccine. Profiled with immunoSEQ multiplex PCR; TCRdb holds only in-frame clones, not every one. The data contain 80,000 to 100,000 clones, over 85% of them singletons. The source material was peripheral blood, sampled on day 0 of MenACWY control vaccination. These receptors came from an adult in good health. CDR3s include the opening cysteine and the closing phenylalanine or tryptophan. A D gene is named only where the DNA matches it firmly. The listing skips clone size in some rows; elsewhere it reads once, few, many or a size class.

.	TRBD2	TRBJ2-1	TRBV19	CASSMERGAYNEQFF	TGTGCCAGTAGTATGGAGCGGGGGGCTTACAATGAGCAGTTCTTC
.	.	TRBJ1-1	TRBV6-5	CASSYEGLTEAFF	TGTGCCAGCAGTTACGAGGGGCTGACTGAAGCTTTCTTT
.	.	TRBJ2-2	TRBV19	CASSSGGMGTGELFF	TGTGCCAGTAGTTCCGGGGGAATGGGCACCGGGGAGCTGTTTTTT
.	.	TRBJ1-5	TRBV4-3	CASSQDGMDQPQHF	TGCGCCAGCAGCCAAGACGGCATGGATCAGCCCCAGCATTTT
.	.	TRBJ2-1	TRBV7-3	CASRGGLSQHNEQFF	TGTGCCAGCAGGGGAGGACTCTCACAACACAATGAGCAGTTCTTC
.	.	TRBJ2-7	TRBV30	CAWSYMGSEQYF	TGTGCCTGGAGTTATATGGGAAGCGAGCAGTACTTC
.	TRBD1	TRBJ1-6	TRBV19	CASSTTGGFNSPLHF	TGTGCCAGTAGCACTACAGGGGGGTTCAATTCACCCCTCCACTTT
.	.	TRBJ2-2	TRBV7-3	CASSPRSATNTGELFF	TGTGCCAGCAGCCCGAGGAGCGCTACGAACACCGGGGAGCTGTTTTTT
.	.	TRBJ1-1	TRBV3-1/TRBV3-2	CASSQLANTEAFF	TGTGCCAGCAGCCAACTGGCGAACACTGAAGCTTTCTTT
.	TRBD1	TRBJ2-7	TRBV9	CASSASSRDRVHEQYF	TGTGCCAGCAGCGCATCGTCTCGGGACAGGGTACACGAGCAGTACTTC
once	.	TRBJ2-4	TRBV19	CASSRVENIQYF	TGTGCCAGTAGTAGGGTGGAAAACATTCAGTACTTC
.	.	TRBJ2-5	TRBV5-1	CASSFEGSVTETQYF	TGCGCCAGCAGCTTTGAGGGTTCGGTGACGGAGACCCAGTACTTC
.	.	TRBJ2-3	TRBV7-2	CASSLDRHSEAGLTDTQYF	TGTGCCAGCAGCTTAGATCGTCACTCAGAGGCGGGGCTAACAGATACGCAGTATTTT
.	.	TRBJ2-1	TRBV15	CATSRDRSGYEQFF	TGTGCCACCAGCAGAGACAGAAGCGGGTATGAGCAGTTCTTC
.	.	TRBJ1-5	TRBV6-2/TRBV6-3	CASSYPKGEGSNQPQHF	TGTGCCAGCAGTTACCCGAAGGGGGAGGGGAGCAATCAGCCCCAGCATTTT
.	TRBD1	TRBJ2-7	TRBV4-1	CASSHPGTGNYEQYF	TGCGCCAGCAGCCATCCCGGGACAGGGAACTACGAGCAGTACTTC
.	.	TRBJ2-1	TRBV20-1	CSGPWAEQFF	TGCAGTGGCCCCTGGGCCGAGCAGTTCTTC
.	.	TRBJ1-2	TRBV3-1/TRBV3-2	CASSQAAGQIIGYTF	TGTGCCAGCAGCCAAGCGGCAGGCCAGATTATAGGCTACACCTTC
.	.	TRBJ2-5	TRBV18	CASSPSQETQYF	TGTGCCAGCTCACCCTCACAAGAGACCCAGTACTTC
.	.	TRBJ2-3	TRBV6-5	CASSLSRGSIDTQYF	TGTGCCAGCAGTTTAAGCCGGGGTAGCATAGATACGCAGTATTTT
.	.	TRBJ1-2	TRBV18	CASSPDSIYGYTF	TGTGCCAGCTCACCGGACAGCATCTATGGCTACACCTTC
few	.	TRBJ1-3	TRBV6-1	CASSEIVRGRSGNTIYF	TGTGCCAGCAGTGAAATCGTAAGGGGACGCTCTGGAAACACCATATATTTT
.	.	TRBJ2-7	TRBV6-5	CASSYGLMEEQYF	TGTGCCAGCAGTTACGGCCTCATGGAGGAGCAGTACTTC
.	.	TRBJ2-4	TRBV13	CASSLGFGGAENIQYF	TGTGCCAGCAGCTTAGGGTTTGGGGGCGCGGAAAACATTCAGTACTTC
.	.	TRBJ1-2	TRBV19	CASTYWRQNYGYTF	TGTGCCAGTACCTATTGGAGACAGAACTATGGCTACACCTTC
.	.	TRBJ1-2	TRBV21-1	CASSKKGANYGYTF	TGTGCCAGCAGCAAAAAGGGGGCTAACTATGGCTACACCTTC
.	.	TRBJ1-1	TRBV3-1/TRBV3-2	CASSAPSSEAFF	TGTGCCAGCAGCGCCCCCTCATCTGAAGCTTTCTTT
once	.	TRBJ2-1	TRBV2	CASSEIVGNSYNEQFF	TGTGCCAGCAGTGAGATCGTGGGAAACTCCTACAATGAGCAGTTCTTC
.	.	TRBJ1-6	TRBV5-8	CASSLQGPGALHF	TGTGCCAGCAGCTTACAGGGCCCGGGGGCCCTCCACTTT
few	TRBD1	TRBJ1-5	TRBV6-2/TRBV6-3	CASSYWDSPHQPQHF	TGTGCCAGCAGTTACTGGGACAGTCCTCATCAGCCCCAGCATTTT
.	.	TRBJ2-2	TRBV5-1	CASSPGLRNTGELFF	TGCGCCAGCAGCCCTGGACTTAGGAACACCGGGGAGCTGTTTTTT
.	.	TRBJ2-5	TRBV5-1	CASSLGGGSETQYF	TGCGCCAGCAGCTTAGGAGGGGGCTCAGAGACCCAGTACTTC
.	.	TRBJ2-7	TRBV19	CASSRGLAYEQYF	TGTGCCAGTAGTAGGGGGCTGGCCTACGAGCAGTACTTC
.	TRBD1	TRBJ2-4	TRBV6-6	CASRQGVPNIQYF	TGTGCCAGCCGGCAGGGGGTGCCAAACATTCAGTACTTC
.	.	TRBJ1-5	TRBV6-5	CASSYSTGSNQPQHF	TGTGCCAGCAGTTACTCGACAGGTAGCAATCAGCCCCAGCATTTT
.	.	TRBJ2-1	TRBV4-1	CASSPWEGGADNEQFF	TGCGCCAGCAGCCCGTGGGAGGGGGGGGCAGACAATGAGCAGTTCTTC
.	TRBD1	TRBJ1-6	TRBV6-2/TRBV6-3	CASRYGTDNSPLHF	TGTGCCAGCAGATACGGGACAGATAATTCACCCCTCCACTTT
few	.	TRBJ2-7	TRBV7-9	CASSFSGVYEQYF	TGTGCCAGCAGCTTTTCGGGGGTCTACGAGCAGTACTTC
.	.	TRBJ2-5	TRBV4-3	CASSQDSGLGETQYF	TGCGCCAGCAGCCAAGATAGTGGCTTGGGAGAGACCCAGTACTTC
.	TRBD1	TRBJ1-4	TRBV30	CAWTRGQGEKLFF	TGTGCCTGGACAAGGGGACAGGGCGAAAAACTGTTTTTT
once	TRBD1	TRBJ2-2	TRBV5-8	CAGPRGRIGELFF	TGTGCCGGCCCCAGGGGGCGCATCGGGGAGCTGTTTTTT
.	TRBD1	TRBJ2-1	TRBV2	CASSAGTGGNEQFF	TGTGCCAGCAGTGCGGGGACAGGGGGGAATGAGCAGTTCTTC
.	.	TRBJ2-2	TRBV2	CASSDQGGAGELFF	TGTGCCAGCAGTGATCAGGGTGGGGCCGGGGAGCTGTTTTTT
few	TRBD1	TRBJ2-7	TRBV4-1	CASSQALPGQGIAEQYF	TGCGCCAGCAGCCAAGCATTACCGGGACAGGGGATCGCCGAGCAGTACTTC
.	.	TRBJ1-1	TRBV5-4	CASSLDIMGGTEAFF	TGTGCCAGCAGCTTGGATATAATGGGGGGCACTGAAGCTTTCTTT
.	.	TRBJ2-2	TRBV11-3	CASSLPQGATNTGELFF	TGTGCCAGCAGCTTACCACAGGGAGCAACGAACACCGGGGAGCTGTTTTTT
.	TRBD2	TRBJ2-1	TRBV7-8	CASSLHLAVPRNEQFF	TGTGCCAGCAGCTTACACCTAGCGGTCCCGAGGAATGAGCAGTTCTTC
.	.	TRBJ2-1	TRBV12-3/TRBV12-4	CASSLGNRIQFF	TGTGCCAGCAGTTTAGGAAACAGGATACAGTTCTTC
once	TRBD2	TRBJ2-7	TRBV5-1	CASSTGTSASSYEQYF	TGCGCCAGCAGCACTGGGACTAGCGCGAGCTCCTACGAGCAGTACTTC
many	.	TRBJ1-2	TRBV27	CASSLGGNYGYTF	TGTGCCAGCAGTTTGGGGGGAAACTATGGCTACACCTTC
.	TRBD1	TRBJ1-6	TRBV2	CASTGGRSHPSPLHF	TGTGCCAGCACAGGGGGTCGGTCCCATCCTTCACCCCTCCACTTT
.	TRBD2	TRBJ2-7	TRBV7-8	CASSLFGTSDHEQYF	TGTGCCAGCAGCTTATTCGGGACTAGCGATCACGAGCAGTACTTC